The 12 T cell receptor beta chains below all came from one sample that was sequenced in a study of monozygotic twins with inflammatory bowel disease. TCRdb reanalyzed the 5' RACE reads and collapses them to one entry per CDR3 protein, without DNA. The sample data list fewer than 350,000 distinct CDR3 sequences. Material for sequencing was blood. These receptors came from a human donor with ulcerative colitis or Crohn's disease, or a healthy co-twin of an affected twin (not recorded which).

V and J are TRBV7-3 and TRBJ2-6. This CDR3 is 16 amino acids long. CDR1 and CDR2 (germline): SGHTA, FQGTGA. CDR3 in amino acids: CASSLQPEGGANVLTF.

CDR3 amino acids: CSASPPGAGYEQYF. The chain combines TRBV20-1 with TRBJ2-7; the TCRdb call, TRBD1, lacks DNA for checking. Germline V gene sequence: CDR1 DFQATT, CDR2 SNEGSKA (reference sequence). This CDR3 has 14 amino acids.

The chain carries TRBV9 and TRBJ1-1; the D gene TCRdb calls, TRBD1, cannot be checked with no DNA. This CDR3 has 14 amino acids. From germline, CDR1 is SGDLS and CDR2 YYNGEE. CDR3 sequence reads: CASSVGQKNTEAFF.

The chain has TRBV12-3 or TRBV12-4 and TRBJ1-2; with no DNA, the TCRdb D assignment of TRBD1 cannot be verified. This CDR3 is 16 amino acids long. The CDR3 loop is CASSLAGNRKVGGYTF.

This chain uses TRBV12-3 or TRBV12-4 with TRBJ2-4; TCRdb selects TRBD1, and the lack of DNA leaves this call unchecked. The CDR3 sequence is 18 residues long. The CDR3 region is CASKHSDRGSGAKNIQYF.

The chain carries TRBV5-6 and TRBJ2-5; TCRdb lists TRBD1, though no DNA is available to test this call. This CDR3 is built from 16 residues. CDR1 is SGHDT and CDR2 is YYEEEE in the germline V gene. The CDR3 is CASSLRGASIQETQYF.

The rearrangement uses TRBV20-1 and TRBJ2-5; TCRdb reports TRBD1, a call that lacks DNA to check it against. This CDR3 has 12 amino acids. Germline V gene lookup returns CDR1 DFQATT and CDR2 SNEGSKA (reference sequence). This CDR3 reads CSALPLQETQYF.

The chain combines TRBV9 with TRBJ2-7. This CDR3 region has 12 residues. Germline CDR1 is SGDLS and CDR2 is YYNGEE. The CDR3 sequence: CASSVARGEQYF.

J is TRBJ2-2 and V is TRBV3-1. This CDR3 comprises 13 residues. Per germline, CDR1 LGHDT and CDR2 YNNKEL (reference sequence). The CDR3 loop is CASSPTEIGELFF.

This sequence joins TRBV7-9 and TRBJ2-6. CDR3 length: 17 amino acids. CDR1 is SEHNR, CDR2 FQNEAQ, per germline (reference sequence). The CDR3 here is CASTLTLTRSGANVLTF.

This chain uses TRBV7-9 with TRBJ2-5; TCRdb proposes TRBD1, but this gene call is untestable without DNA. CDR3 length: 14 amino acids. Germline CDR1 is SEHNR and CDR2 is FQNEAQ (reference sequence). This CDR3 reads CASRAGTGKETQYF.

V and J are TRBV20-1 and TRBJ1-1; there is no DNA to check the TCRdb D call of TRBD1. Germline loops: CDR1 DFQATT, CDR2 SNEGSKA (reference sequence). This CDR3 contains 14 residues. CDR3 amino acids: CSARGRGEDTEAFF.